A selection of T cell receptor beta chains follows, all from one sample in a study of OX40 agonist ivuxolimab in advanced cancers. Sequencing used immunoSEQ multiplex PCR; TCRdb keeps in-frame clones, though not all of them. The data contain tens of thousands of clones, about four fifths of them singletons. The sample was CD4+ or CD8+ T cells sorted from blood, taken in a trial of the OX40 agonist ivuxolimab. Source of these receptors: an adult with an advanced solid tumor such as melanoma, head and neck, liver or kidney cancer. The CDR3 runs from the conserved cysteine through the conserved F or W. The D gene is left open where the match is weak. The size field is filled for only some rows; it gives once, few, many or a size class.

>-|TRBV30|TRBJ2-1|TRBD2
CAGVWTSGIYNEQFF
TGTGCCGGGGTTTGGACTAGCGGGATCTACAATGAGCAGTTCTTC
>-|TRBV5-6|TRBJ2-7|-
CASSLGGYEQYF
TGTGCCAGCAGCTTGGGGGGTTACGAGCAGTACTTC
>-|TRBV12-5|TRBJ1-2|-
CASGSSRNFNYGYTF
TGTGCTAGTGGTTCTTCAAGGAATTTTAACTATGGCTACACCTTC
>few|TRBV10-1|TRBJ2-7|-
CASSEGRGGEQYF
TGCGCCAGCAGTGAGGGTAGAGGTGGCGAGCAGTACTTC
>-|TRBV19|TRBJ1-2|-
CASISIEENYGYTF
TGTGCCAGTATTTCCATTGAGGAGAATTATGGCTACACCTTC
>-|TRBV6-4|TRBJ1-2|-
CASSIDGGAIYGYTF
TGTGCCAGCAGTATAGACGGGGGGGCGATCTACGGCTACACCTTC
>-|TRBV19|TRBJ1-1|-
CASSIGGRNTEAFF
TGTGCCAGTAGTATAGGCGGTCGGAACACTGAAGCTTTCTTT
>-|TRBV10-1|TRBJ2-1|-
CASSESTSIDNEQFF
TGCGCCAGCAGTGAGTCGACCTCGATAGACAATGAGCAGTTCTTC
>-|TRBV28|TRBJ1-5|-
CASSLSGNQPQHF
TGTGCCAGCAGTTTATCAGGGAATCAGCCCCAGCATTTT
>once|TRBV7-9|TRBJ2-3|-
CASSLGGLRDSDTQYF
TGTGCCAGCAGCTTAGGCGGCCTCCGGGACTCAGATACGCAGTATTTT
>-|TRBV7-3|TRBJ2-7|-
CASSLLAVPAYEQYF
TGTGCCAGCAGCCTCTTAGCGGTCCCCGCCTACGAGCAGTACTTC
>-|TRBV5-4|TRBJ2-3|-
CASSLVGDDTQYF
TGTGCCAGCAGCTTGGTCGGGGATGATACGCAGTATTTT
>-|TRBV6-5|TRBJ1-1|-
CASSYEGGGTEAFF
TGTGCCAGCAGTTACGAAGGAGGGGGCACTGAAGCTTTCTTT
>-|TRBV19|TRBJ1-4|-
CASTTAGEKLFF
TGTGCCAGTACCACAGCCGGGGAAAAACTGTTTTTT
>-|TRBV7-6|TRBJ2-1|-
CASSFGVYNEQFF
TGTGCCAGCAGCTTTGGGGTCTACAATGAGCAGTTCTTC
>-|TRBV19|TRBJ2-1|-
CASSIYNEQFF
TGTGCCAGTAGTATTTACAATGAGCAGTTCTTC
>-|TRBV7-8|TRBJ2-7|TRBD1
CASSHPTGGSYEQYF
TGTGCCAGCAGTCATCCGACAGGGGGCTCCTACGAGCAGTACTTC
>-|TRBV30|TRBJ2-6|-
CAWSYGTGANVLTF
TGTGCCTGGAGTTATGGGACTGGGGCCAACGTCCTGACTTTC
>-|TRBV27|TRBJ2-3|-
CASRSLYNTQYF
TGTGCCAGCAGGTCCCTTTACAATACGCAGTATTTT
>-|TRBV7-9|TRBJ2-3|-
CASSSGVVTDTQYF
TGTGCCAGCAGCTCCGGAGTTGTTACAGATACGCAGTATTTT
>-|TRBV28|TRBJ2-7|-
CASSLILAYEQYF
TGTGCCAGCAGTTTAATTTTGGCCTACGAGCAGTACTTC
>-|TRBV10-2|TRBJ2-3|TRBD1
CASSLDRGYTDTQYF
TGCGCCAGCAGTTTGGACAGGGGCTACACAGATACGCAGTATTTT
>-|TRBV4-2|TRBJ2-3|-
CASRFADTQYF
TGTGCCAGCAGGTTTGCAGATACGCAGTATTTT
>-|TRBV5-6|TRBJ2-1|-
CASSLVGGGNEQFF
TGTGCCAGCAGCTTGGTCGGGGGAGGCAATGAGCAGTTCTTC
>-|TRBV7-9|TRBJ2-2|TRBD1
CASSFSTGPGELFF
TGTGCCAGCAGCTTTTCGACAGGGCCCGGGGAGCTGTTTTTT
>-|TRBV7-9|TRBJ2-2|-
CASSPYTGELFF
TGTGCCAGCAGCCCCTACACCGGGGAGCTGTTTTTT
>-|TRBV9|TRBJ2-7|TRBD1
CASSSGQGNYEQYF
TGTGCCAGCAGCTCTGGACAGGGAAACTACGAGCAGTACTTC